This TCR beta chain was sequenced in a study of blood T cell repertoires in COVID-19. On the study more broadly: Specimens from acute and convalescent COVID-19 originated in the United States, Italy and Spain.

Generated by immunoSEQ multiplex PCR, the TCRdb table keeps only in-frame clones and is missing some. Here the sample spans around 130,000 clones, over 60% being singletons. The TCR originated in a man aged 50-59 years with acute or convalescent COVID-19. Sequencing was performed on peripheral blood.

The chain's CDR3 is CASSENQGSTEAFF. In DNA form, the CDR3 reads TGTGCCAGCAGTGAGAATCAGGGATCCACTGAAGCTTTCTTT. The J gene is TRBJ1-1, the V gene TRBV6-1, with D possibly being TRBD1 (5 bases). The CDR3 is 14 amino acids. V dropped 3 bases and J dropped 4 bases, with 12 bases sitting between them. Germline CDR1 is MNHNS and CDR2 is SASEGT.